These T cell receptor beta chains were read from a single sample in a study of T cell responses to AZD1222 COVID-19 vaccine. Some clones are missing from TCRdb's copy, which holds only in-frame ones; the method was immunoSEQ multiplex PCR. The table lists 140,000 to 150,000 clones, around 93% of them singletons, with about 3.8% in the top ten. Source: peripheral blood, taken 28 days after the second AZD1222 dose. The receptors were sampled from an adult who received the AZD1222 COVID-19 vaccine. CDR3s include the opening cysteine and the closing phenylalanine or tryptophan. A D gene is named only where the DNA matches it firmly. Size tells how often a clone was seen (once, few, many) or the class of an expanded clone, and some rows leave it out.

v_gene	j_gene	abundance	d_gene	CDR3nt	CDR3aa
TRBV11-2	TRBJ2-5	NA	NA	TGTGCCAGCAGCTTAGGGGGATCCGAAGAGACCCAGTACTTC	CASSLGGSEETQYF
TRBV30	TRBJ1-1	NA	NA	TGTGCCTGGAGTGTAGGGGTAGGGGGGAACACTGAAGCTTTCTTT	CAWSVGVGGNTEAFF
TRBV5-1	TRBJ2-1	NA	NA	TGCGCCAGCAGCTTGGAGGTACGCCGCTCCTACAATGAGCAGTTCTTC	CASSLEVRRSYNEQFF
TRBV7-6	TRBJ2-1	NA	TRBD2	TGTGCCAGCAGCTTATACCCTAGCGGGACCAACAATGAGCAGTTCTTC	CASSLYPSGTNNEQFF
TRBV9	TRBJ1-1	NA	NA	TGTGCCAGCAGCGTATCAGGTATGGGTCGTCCTACTGAAGCTTTCTTT	CASSVSGMGRPTEAFF
TRBV7-2	TRBJ2-3	NA	TRBD2	TGTGCCAGCAGCTTACGGGCGGGAGGCCCTACAGATACGCAGTATTTT	CASSLRAGGPTDTQYF
TRBV30	TRBJ1-5	NA	NA	TGTGCCTGGAGGCCCCGCGGCTCCCTCTATCAGCCCCAGCATTTT	CAWRPRGSLYQPQHF
TRBV5-1	TRBJ1-1	NA	NA	TGCGCCAGCAGCTTGGATTTGGGGAACACTGAAGCTTTCTTT	CASSLDLGNTEAFF
TRBV5-4	TRBJ2-5	NA	NA	TGTGCCAGCGGAACGCAGTACCCTTCGCGGGAGACCCAGTACTTC	CASGTQYPSRETQYF
TRBV7-6	TRBJ1-2	NA	NA	TGTGCCAGCAGCTTACAGGGTACGGGTGAATATGGCTACACCTTC	CASSLQGTGEYGYTF
TRBV3-1/TRBV3-2	TRBJ2-7	NA	NA	TGTGCCAGCAGCCAAGGGGGAAGGCCAGGGGACGAGCAGTACTTC	CASSQGGRPGDEQYF
TRBV7-2	TRBJ2-2	few	NA	TGTGCCAGCAGCTTAGATGCTGCGGGTCGTGCCCTGTTTTTT	CASSLDAAGRALFF
TRBV7-6	TRBJ1-2	few	TRBD1	TGTGCCAGCAGCTTAGCAGGGGGCAGAGGCTACACCTTC	CASSLAGGRGYTF
TRBV19	TRBJ1-5	NA	NA	TGTGCCAGTACCCCACCCGGAAGGGGACTGGGTCAGCCCCAGCATTTT	CASTPPGRGLGQPQHF
TRBV11-1	TRBJ2-1	NA	NA	TGTGCCAGCAGCTTTTTACGGGATAGCCGCAATGAGCAGTTCTTC	CASSFLRDSRNEQFF
TRBV9	TRBJ2-2	NA	NA	TGTGCCAGCAGCGTAGCCAGCGTCCCCACCGGGGAGCTGTTTTTT	CASSVASVPTGELFF
TRBV20-1	TRBJ1-2	NA	NA	TGCAGTGCTAGAGATATTGGCTACACCTTC	CSARDIGYTF
TRBV5-1	TRBJ1-1	NA	TRBD1	TGCGCCAGCAGCCTAAGACAGGGTGCAACTGAAGCTTTCTTT	CASSLRQGATEAFF
TRBV3-1/TRBV3-2	TRBJ2-7	NA	TRBD2	TGTGCCAGCAGCCCACTAGCGGGGGAGTCCGAGCAGTACTTC	CASSPLAGESEQYF
TRBV5-4	TRBJ2-4	NA	NA	TGTGCCAGCAGCTTGGTCCCCTCGTGGGACAAAAACATTCAGTACTTC	CASSLVPSWDKNIQYF
TRBV11-3	TRBJ2-3	NA	NA	TGTGCCAGCAGCGTCGCCTCCAGGGCCCCAGATACGCAGTATTTT	CASSVASRAPDTQYF
TRBV11-3	TRBJ1-2	NA	TRBD1	TGTGCCAGCAGCCTCGGACAGGGCGCGACTGGCTACACCTTC	CASSLGQGATGYTF
TRBV19	TRBJ2-7	NA	TRBD2	TGTGCCAGTGGAGGGCTGGCGGGGGGCCCCGACGAGCAGTACTTC	CASGGLAGGPDEQYF
TRBV19	TRBJ1-1	NA	TRBD1	TGTGCCAGTAAAAGGCAGGGGGAAAGCACTGAAGCTTTCTTT	CASKRQGESTEAFF
TRBV7-9	TRBJ2-1	NA	NA	TGTGCCAGCAGCTTAACCCCCGGGGGAACCAATGAGCAGTTCTTC	CASSLTPGGTNEQFF
TRBV4-1	TRBJ2-7	NA	NA	TGCGCCAGCAGCCAAGACGGCCAGAATTTCTACGAGCAGTACTTC	CASSQDGQNFYEQYF
TRBV6-2/TRBV6-3	TRBJ1-2	NA	NA	TGTGCCAGCAGTCCCGGCAAAGTATCGAGCTACACCTTC	CASSPGKVSSYTF
TRBV20-1	TRBJ1-2	NA	NA	TGCAGTGTGGGGGGTTATTATGGCTACACCTTC	CSVGGYYGYTF
TRBV19	TRBJ1-1	NA	NA	TGTGCCAGTAGTATAGATCAGGAAATTGAAGCTTTCTTT	CASSIDQEIEAFF
TRBV6-6	TRBJ1-2	NA	NA	TGTGCCAGCAGTTACCGCGAGGGCGGCTACACCTTC	CASSYREGGYTF
TRBV7-9	TRBJ2-3	NA	NA	TGTGCCAGCAGCTTACAAGGAGCCCGCACAGATACGCAGTATTTT	CASSLQGARTDTQYF